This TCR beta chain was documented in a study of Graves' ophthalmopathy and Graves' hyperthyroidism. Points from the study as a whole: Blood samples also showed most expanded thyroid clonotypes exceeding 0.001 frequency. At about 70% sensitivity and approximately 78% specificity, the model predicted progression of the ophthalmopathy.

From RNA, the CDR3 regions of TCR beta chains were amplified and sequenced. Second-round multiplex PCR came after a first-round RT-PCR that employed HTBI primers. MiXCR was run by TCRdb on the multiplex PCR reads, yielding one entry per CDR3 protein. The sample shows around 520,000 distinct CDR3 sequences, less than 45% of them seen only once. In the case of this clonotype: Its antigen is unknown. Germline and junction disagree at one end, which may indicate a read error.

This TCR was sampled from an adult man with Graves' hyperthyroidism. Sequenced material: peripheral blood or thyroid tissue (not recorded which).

The CDR3 spells CASSTGTDYGHTF. In DNA, the CDR3 is TGTGCCAGTAGTACTGGGACAGACTATGGCCACACCTTC. The genes are TRBV19 and TRBJ1-2; 7 positions match TRBD1. This CDR3 has 13 residues. The germline V gene has CDR1 LNHDA and CDR2 SQIVND (reference sequence).